A selection of T cell receptor beta chains follows, all from one sample in a study of T cells after posttransplantation cyclophosphamide. Sequencing was performed with immunoSEQ multiplex PCR; in TCRdb, only in-frame clones are kept and a portion is missing. The table includes 10,000 to 13,000 clones, about nine tenths detected once. The sequencing used CD4+ T cells sorted from PBMCs, collected after allogeneic stem cell transplant with posttransplant cyclophosphamide. The receptors here all came from a male patient between 25 and 39 years old who received an allogeneic stem cell transplant from a related donor, was CMV-positive, and had acute GVHD only. Some T cells may arise from the graft donor. The CDR3 runs from the conserved cysteine through the conserved F or W. The D gene is left open where the match is weak.

CASSMGTGRIDTQYF,TRBJ2-3,TRBV19,TRBD1
CASRHGISGETDTQYF,TRBJ2-3,TRBV5-6,TRBD2
CASLGRGQGATDTQYF,TRBJ2-3,TRBV2,TRBD1
CASSEARQGGTEAFF,TRBJ1-1,TRBV2,NA
CASGLDDRGYTF,TRBJ1-2,TRBV12-5,NA
CAWSLGLANTGELFF,TRBJ2-2,TRBV30,TRBD2
CAWSVEAANSPLHF,TRBJ1-6,TRBV30,NA
CASSLAVQETQYF,TRBJ2-5,TRBV5-1,NA
CASSPPQTGELFF,TRBJ2-2,TRBV28,NA
CASSFTGGYEQYF,TRBJ2-7,TRBV5-4,TRBD1